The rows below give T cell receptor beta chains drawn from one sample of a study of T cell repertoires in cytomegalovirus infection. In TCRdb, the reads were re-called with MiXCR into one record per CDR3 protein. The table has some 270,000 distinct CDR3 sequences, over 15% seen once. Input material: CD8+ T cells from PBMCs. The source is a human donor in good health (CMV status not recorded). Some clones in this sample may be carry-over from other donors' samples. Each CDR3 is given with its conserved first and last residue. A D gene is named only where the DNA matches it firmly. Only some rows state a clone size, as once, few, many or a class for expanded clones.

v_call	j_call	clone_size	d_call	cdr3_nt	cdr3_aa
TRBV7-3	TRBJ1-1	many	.	TGTGCCAGCAGCCCAAATGGGGGAGGGGCTATGAACACTGAAGCTTTCTTT	CASSPNGGGAMNTEAFF
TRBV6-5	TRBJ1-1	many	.	TGTGCCAGCAGTTACAGTGGGGGGAACACTGAAGCTTTCTTT	CASSYSGGNTEAFF
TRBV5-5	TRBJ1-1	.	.	TGTGCCAGCAGCTTGGTCCGGGTCAAGAACACTGAAGCTTTCTTT	CASSLVRVKNTEAFF
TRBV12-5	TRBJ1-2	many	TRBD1	TGTGCTAGTGGTTTTGGTCGGGGGACAGGTGGCTACACCTTC	CASGFGRGTGGYTF
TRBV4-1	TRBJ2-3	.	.	TGCGCCAGCAGCCAAGCCGGGTTTGAACGGGGCACAGATACGCAGTATTTT	CASSQAGFERGTDTQYF
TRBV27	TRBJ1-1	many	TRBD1	TGTGCCAGCAGTTCAAGACAGGGAACGAACACTGAAGCTTTCTTT	CASSSRQGTNTEAFF
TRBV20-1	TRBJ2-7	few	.	TGCAGTGCTCAGACGGAGGAGGGGACAACCCTCTACGAGCAGTACTTC	CSAQTEEGTTLYEQYF
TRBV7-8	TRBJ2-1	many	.	TGTGCCAGCAGAAAGGGGTCAGGGACCAATGAGCAGTTCTTC	CASRKGSGTNEQFF
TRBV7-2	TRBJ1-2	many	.	TGTGCCAGCAGCGCCGGGACGTCGGACGAGGACTACACCTTC	CASSAGTSDEDYTF
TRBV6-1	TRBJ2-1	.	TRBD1	TGTGCCAGCACTCAGGGGACAGGGGATCACAATGAGCAGTTCTTC	CASTQGTGDHNEQFF
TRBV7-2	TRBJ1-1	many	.	TGTGCCAGCAGCTTAGTGGGGGAGAACACTGAAGCTTTCTTT	CASSLVGENTEAFF
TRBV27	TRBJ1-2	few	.	TGTGCCAGCAGTTTTGGACCGGACTATGGCTACACCTTC	CASSFGPDYGYTF
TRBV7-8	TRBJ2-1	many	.	TGTGCCAGCAGCTCCAGGAGCTCCTACAATGAGCAGTTCTTC	CASSSRSSYNEQFF
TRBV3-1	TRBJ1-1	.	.	TGTGCCAGCAGCCAAGGTCCTCCGACGAGAGGCCCGAACACTGAAGCTTTCTTT	CASSQGPPTRGPNTEAFF
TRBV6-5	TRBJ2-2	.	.	TGTGCCAGCAGTTGGGGTCGGGACACCGGGGAGCTGTTTTTT	CASSWGRDTGELFF
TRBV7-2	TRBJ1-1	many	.	TGTGCCAGCATATCCATGGGGACTGAAGCTTTCTTT	CASISMGTEAFF
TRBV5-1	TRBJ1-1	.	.	TGCGCCAGCAGCTTCGCACCGCGGCCACTCACTGAAGCTTTCTTT	CASSFAPRPLTEAFF
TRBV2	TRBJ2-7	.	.	TGTGCCAGCAAAGCGAGGGTCGCCCACGAGCAGTACTTC	CASKARVAHEQYF
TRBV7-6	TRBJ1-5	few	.	TGTGCCAGCAGCTTAGAATGGGGAGGGGCCATAAATCAGCCCCAGCATTTT	CASSLEWGGAINQPQHF
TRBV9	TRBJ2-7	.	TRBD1	TGTGCCAGCAGCGTAGAGGGGACAGGCTTCTTCTACGAGCAGTACTTC	CASSVEGTGFFYEQYF
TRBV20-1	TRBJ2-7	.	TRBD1	TGCAGTGCTAAATCTAAACACAGGGGGAGAATCTACGAGCAGTACTTC	CSAKSKHRGRIYEQYF
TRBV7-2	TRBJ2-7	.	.	TGTGCCAGCAGCGCCGCAGGAGGTCCCACGGGTGAGCAGTACTTC	CASSAAGGPTGEQYF
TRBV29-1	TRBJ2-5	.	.	TGCAGCGTTGTTGGAGAGACCCAGTACTTC	CSVVGETQYF
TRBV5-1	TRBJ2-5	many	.	TGCGCCAGCAGCGAGGAGCGGACCCAGTACTTC	CASSEERTQYF
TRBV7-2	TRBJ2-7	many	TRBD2	TGTGCCAGCAGTTATATCGGGGGGGCCCTCGGGGAGCAGTACTTC	CASSYIGGALGEQYF
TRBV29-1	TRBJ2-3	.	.	TGCAGCGCCACGTTACCCAGCACAGATACGCAGTATTTT	CSATLPSTDTQYF
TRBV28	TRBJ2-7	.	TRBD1	TGTGCCAGCAGACGTTCACAGGGGCGGCAGTACTTC	CASRRSQGRQYF
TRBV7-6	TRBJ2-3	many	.	TGTGCCAGCAGCTCCCCGGTCTTTGGGGGGGGCGAAGCAGATACGCAGTATTTT	CASSSPVFGGGEADTQYF
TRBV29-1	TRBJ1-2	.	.	TGCAGCTTATTACAGGGATCGGGCGGCTACACCTTC	CSLLQGSGGYTF
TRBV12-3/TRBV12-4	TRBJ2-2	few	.	TGTGCCAGCAGCACCCAGGGGCGATCGAACACCGGGGAGCTGTTTTTT	CASSTQGRSNTGELFF